The 14 T cell receptor beta chains reported below all come from one sample, sequenced in a study of cytomegalovirus exposure and HLA in healthy donors (dated by TCRdb to the late 2010s). The protocol used for the library was the immunoSEQ multiplex PCR assay. For the multiplex PCR, a mixture combining 60 forward primers for TCR Vbeta segments and 13 reverse primers for TCR Jbeta segments was used. TCRdb's version of the immuneACCESS table is confined to in-frame rearrangements and falls short of the full clone set. An unresolved V gene accounts for under half of the shortfall where checked; the remainder is of unknown origin. The sample table shows roughly 190,000 clones, and around four fifths are seen once. The top ten constitute 1.1% of the sample. Source material: PBMCs. The origin of the receptors is a woman in her forties in good health and CMV-seronegative.

The chain joins TRBV11-1 to TRBJ1-1, with D perhaps matching TRBD1 (5 bases). This CDR3 is 16 amino acids long. V was trimmed by 5 bases and J by 2 bases, leaving 18 bases between them. CDR1 is SGHAT, CDR2 FQDESV, per germline (reference sequence). The CDR3 nucleotides are TGTGCCAGCAGCCCCCGATCGGGCAGGGCAAACACTGAAGCTTTCTTT. This codes for CASSPRSGRANTEAFF.

CDR3 loop: CASSLFPDRALLGGTGELFF. The DNA for the CDR3 is TGTGCCAGCAGTTTATTTCCGGACAGGGCCTTGCTGGGAGGGACCGGGGAGCTGTTTTTT. J is TRBJ2-2 and V is TRBV27, with D possibly being TRBD1 (8 bases). This CDR3 contains 20 residues. Germline V gene sequence: CDR1 MNHEY, CDR2 SMNVEV (reference sequence). Trimming pared 1 base from V and 5 bases from J, leaving 26 bases between.

The V and J genes are TRBV7-2 and TRBJ2-7; 10 positions agree with TRBD2. V lost 5 bases, J lost 2 bases, and 6 bases stayed unmatched. Germline CDR1 and CDR2: SGHTA and FQGNSA. The CDR3 totals 15 residues. The CDR3 region has the DNA TGTGCCAGCAGCCCAAGAACTAGCGGGACCTACGAGCAGTACTTC. This encodes CASSPRTSGTYEQYF.

Only one count was recorded for this clone. This chain links TRBV6-5 with TRBJ2-2, with D tentatively TRBD1 (6 bases). This CDR3 is built from 12 residues. Germline V gives CDR1 MNHEY, CDR2 SVGAGI. Trimming took 6 bases from V and 4 from J, leaving 6 bases between them. The CDR3 region has the DNA TGTGCCAGCAGCAGGGGCACCGGGGAGCTGTTTTTT. Protein sequence: CASSRGTGELFF.

Here the CDR3 DNA reads TGTGCCATCACCGAGGACAGGGTGTGGCAGGGCTACACCTTC. Translating gives CAITEDRVWQGYTF. The chain carries TRBV10-3 and TRBJ1-2, with TRBD1 matching over 8 bases. The CDR3 extends over 14 amino acids. V shed 7 bases and J 8 bases; nucleotides not matched to a gene: 12. Germline V gene sequence: CDR1 ENHRY, CDR2 SYGVKD.

The chain employs TRBV7-2 and TRBJ1-5; tentatively, D is TRBD1 (5 bases). Between the trimmed V and J ends, which lost 1 base and 1 base, there was a span of 8 bases. The germline gives CDR1 SGHTA, CDR2 FQGNSA. The CDR3 is 15 amino acids. CDR3 residues: CASSLGQLSNQPQHF. Here the CDR3 DNA reads TGTGCCAGCAGCTTAGGACAGTTAAGCAATCAGCCCCAGCATTTT.

The chain is built from TRBV7-9 and TRBJ2-2, with D possibly being TRBD1 (6 bases). There are 14 residues in the CDR3. Germline loops: CDR1 SEHNR, CDR2 FQNEAQ (reference sequence). V was shortened by 1 base and J by 3 bases, with 6 bases between the two germline ends. The CDR3 here is CASSLDRDTGELFF. The CDR3 DNA reads TGTGCCAGCAGCTTAGACAGGGACACCGGGGAGCTGTTTTTT.

The genes are TRBV15 and TRBJ1-1; perhaps TRBD1 as D (5 bases). Trimming took 0 bases from V and 6 from J, leaving 14 bases between them. CDR3 length: 15 amino acids. CDR1 LNHNV and CDR2 YYDKDF come from the germline V gene (reference sequence). Written as DNA, the CDR3 is TGTGCCACCAGCAGAGATTACGGGCAGGGCTCTGAAGCTTTCTTT. Residues: CATSRDYGQGSEAFF.

This clone has a handful of counts. The CDR3 loop is CASSLVAGVMETQYF. The CDR3 DNA follows: TGTGCCAGCAGCTTAGTAGCGGGAGTAATGGAGACCCAGTACTTC. The chain couples TRBV11-3 to TRBJ2-5; 9 nucleotides align to TRBD2. V shed 1 base and J 5 bases; nucleotides not matched to a gene: 5. Germline V CDR1 and CDR2: SGHNT, YENEEA. The CDR3 length is 15 residues.

The chain combines TRBV27 with TRBJ2-5, with D possibly TRBD2 on 5 matching bases. Between the trimmed V and J ends, which lost 5 bases and 3 bases, there was a span of 13 bases. The CDR3 consists of 14 residues. From germline, CDR1 is MNHEY and CDR2 SMNVEV (reference sequence). CDR3 sequence (DNA): TGTGCCAGCAGTGCCCGGACGGGAAAAGAGACCCAGTACTTC. As protein: CASSARTGKETQYF.

This clone turned up a few times. The sample contains more than one DNA sequence encoding this CDR3. The gene calls are TRBV4-3 and TRBJ1-2; D not certain. Trimming took 0 bases from V and 1 from J, leaving 9 bases between them. The germline CDR1 and CDR2 sequences are LGHNA and YSLEER. The CDR3 runs 15 residues. In DNA, the CDR3 is TGCGCCAGCAGCCAAGAGGGTCGGGTTAACTATGGCTACACCTTC. It yields the protein CASSQEGRVNYGYTF.

This chain joins TRBV19 and TRBJ1-3; D is undetermined. CDR1 and CDR2 from the germline V gene are LNHDA and SQIVND (reference sequence). V was pared by 5 bases and J by 0 bases, with 11 bases between. The CDR3 contains 15 residues. CDR3 DNA sequence: TGTGCCAGTAGTCTGAACACCAACTCTGGAAACACCATATATTTT. Its translation: CASSLNTNSGNTIYF.

In its sample, this clone was seen a few times. The rearrangement uses TRBV6-5 and TRBJ1-1; maybe TRBD1 (6 bases). The CDR3 runs 14 residues. Trimming pared 6 bases from V and 0 bases from J, leaving 11 bases between. Germline V CDR1 and CDR2: MNHEY, SVGAGI. The CDR3 spells CASSPDRMNTEAFF. In nucleotides, the CDR3 is TGTGCCAGCAGCCCGGACAGAATGAACACTGAAGCTTTCTTT.

This clone was observed a single time. The chain joins TRBV5-1 to TRBJ2-5; D is possibly TRBD1 (5 bases). CDR1 is SGHRS and CDR2 is YFSETQ in the germline V gene. CDR3 length: 15 residues. Deletions cut 0 bases from V and 0 bases from J, with 9 bases between. The CDR3 here is CASSLDGANQETQYF. The CDR3 DNA sequence: TGCGCCAGCAGCTTGGATGGGGCCAACCAAGAGACCCAGTACTTC. Full variable domain (missing parts from reference TRBV5-1 and TRBJ2-5): KAGVTQTPRYLIKTRGQQVTLSCSPISGHRSVSWYQQTPGQGLQFLFEYFSETQRNKGNFPGRFSGRQFSNSRSEMNVSTLELGDSALYLCASSLDGANQETQYFGPGTRLLVL.